This paragraph reports one T cell receptor beta chain. The data were obtained in a study of T cells after yellow fever vaccination. TCRdb itself ran the 5' RACE reads through MiXCR, one entry per CDR3 protein. Of 450,000 to 600,000 distinct CDR3 sequences in the sample, roughly 14% were seen once. The CDR3 is 15 residues long. Per germline, CDR1 SGHTS and CDR2 YDEGEE. V was shortened by 4 bases and J by 4 bases, with 17 bases between the two germline ends. V is TRBV5-8 and J is TRBJ1-2; no reliable D call. Sequencing used PBMCs, obtained on the day of the yellow fever booster vaccination. The clonotype comes from a man under 40 who received the YFV17D yellow fever vaccine. This CDR3 is CASSPKTPRSYGYTF. The CDR3 DNA is TGTGCCAGCAGCCCAAAGACCCCAAGGAGCTATGGCTACACCTTC.